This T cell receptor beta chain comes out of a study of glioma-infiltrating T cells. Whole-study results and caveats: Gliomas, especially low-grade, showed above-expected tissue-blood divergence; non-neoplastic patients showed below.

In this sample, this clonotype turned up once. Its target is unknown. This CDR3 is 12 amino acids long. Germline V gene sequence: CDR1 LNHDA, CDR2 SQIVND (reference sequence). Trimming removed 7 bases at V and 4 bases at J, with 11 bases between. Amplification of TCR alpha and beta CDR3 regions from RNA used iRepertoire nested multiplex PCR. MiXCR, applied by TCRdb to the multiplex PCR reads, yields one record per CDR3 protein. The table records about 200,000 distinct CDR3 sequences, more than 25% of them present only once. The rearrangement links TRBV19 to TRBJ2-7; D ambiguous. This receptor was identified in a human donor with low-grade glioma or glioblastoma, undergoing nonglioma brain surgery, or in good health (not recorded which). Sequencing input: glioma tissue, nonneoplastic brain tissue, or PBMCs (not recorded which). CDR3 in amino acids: CASTKDDYEQYF. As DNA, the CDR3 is TGTGCCAGTACTAAGGACGATTACGAGCAGTACTTC.